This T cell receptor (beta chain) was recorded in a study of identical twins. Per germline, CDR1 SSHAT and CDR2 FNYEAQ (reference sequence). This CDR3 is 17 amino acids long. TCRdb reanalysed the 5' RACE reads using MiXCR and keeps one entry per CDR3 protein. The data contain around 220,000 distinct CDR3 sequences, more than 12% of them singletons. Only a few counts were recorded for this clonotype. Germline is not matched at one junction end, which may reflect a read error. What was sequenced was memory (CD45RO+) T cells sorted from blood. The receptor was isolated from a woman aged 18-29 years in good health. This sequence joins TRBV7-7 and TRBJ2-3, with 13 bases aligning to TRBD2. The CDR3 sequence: CASSQGLAGNPTDTQYF. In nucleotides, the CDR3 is TGTGCTAGCAGCCAGGGACTAGCGGGGAATCCCACAGATACGCAGTATTTT.